These 17 T cell receptor beta chains were sequenced from one sample in a study of shared clonotypes between healthy human individuals. Profiling relied on immunoSEQ multiplex PCR, and the TCRdb table lists in-frame clones only, not all of them. This sample carries around 700,000 clones, around 90% of them seen once, and the ten largest clones take 24%. Naive CD8 cells lacked CD45RO and underwent positive selection for CCR7, leaving out terminally differentiated effector memory CD45RA+ cells. Sequencing was done on a sample of naive CD8+ T cells sorted from blood. Receptor source: a man between 25 and 39 years old in good health.

The chain uses TRBV15 and TRBJ1-4, with D uncertain. In germline, CDR1 is LNHNV, CDR2 YYDKDF (reference sequence). Trimming took off 3 bases at V and 8 bases at J, with 10 bases between the two ends. This CDR3 is built from 13 residues. CDR3 protein: CATSRIMEEKLFF. CDR3 nucleotides: TGTGCCACCAGCAGGATTATGGAGGAAAAACTGTTTTTT.

This clone was found once. V is TRBV7-8 and J is TRBJ2-5; D ambiguous. Trimming left V 0 bases short and J 1 base short, with 9 bases between. This CDR3 is built from 15 residues. The germline V gene has CDR1 SGHVS and CDR2 FQNEAQ. CDR3 nucleotide sequence: TGTGCCAGCAGCTTAGCGTGGTCACCCCAAGAGACCCAGTACTTC. This gives the protein CASSLAWSPQETQYF.

The genes are TRBV2 and TRBJ2-7; 9 nucleotides line up with TRBD2. Germline CDR1 and CDR2: SNHLY and FYNNEI. The CDR3 contains 13 residues. V lost 8 bases to trimming and J lost 3 bases; unmatched junction nucleotides: 5. Here the CDR3 reads CASRTSVSYEQYF. The DNA of the CDR3 is TGTGCCAGCCGGACTAGCGTCAGCTACGAGCAGTACTTC.

DNA for the CDR3: TGCGCCAGCCAAGCTGAGCACTACGAGCAGTACTTC. Translating gives CASQAEHYEQYF. V gene TRBV5-1 combines with J gene TRBJ2-7; no reliable D call. V was cut by 7 bases and J by 3 bases, with 11 bases left in between. Germline CDR1 is SGHRS and CDR2 is YFSETQ. This CDR3 contains 12 residues.

The chain couples TRBV5-5 to TRBJ2-3; D ambiguous. Between the trimmed V and J ends, which lost 2 bases and 6 bases, there was a span of 10 bases. The CDR3 totals 13 residues. Germline-derived CDR1 and CDR2 are SGHKS and YYEKEE (reference sequence). DNA for the CDR3: TGTGCCAGCAGCTTCATCGGCTCCGATACGCAGTATTTT. Translated: CASSFIGSDTQYF. Combining the CDR3 with reference TRBV5-5 and TRBJ2-3 gives the whole variable domain DAGVTQSPTHLIKTRGQQVTLRCSPISGHKSVSWYQQVLGQGPQFIFQYYEKEERGRGNFPDRFSARQFPNYSSELNVNALLLGDSALYLCASSFIGSDTQYFGPGTRLTVL.

This clone was recorded once. The chain links TRBV6-4 to TRBJ2-1; 7 nucleotides agree with TRBD1. Losses at the gene ends were 6 bases for V and 0 bases for J; bases not matched to a gene: 8. CDR3 length: 16 amino acids. CDR1 MRHNA and CDR2 SNTAGT come from the germline V gene. The CDR3 region is CASSEGAFGSYNEQFF. CDR3 nucleotide sequence: TGTGCCAGCAGCGAGGGGGCCTTTGGCTCCTACAATGAGCAGTTCTTC.

The rearrangement joins TRBV7-3 to TRBJ2-7; D ambiguous. Trimming stripped 3 bases from V and 0 bases from J, with 12 bases between. The germline V gene has CDR1 SGHTA and CDR2 FQGTGA. The CDR3 covers 15 residues. The DNA of the CDR3 is TGTGCCAGCAGCTTTCGCGCGGCGAGCTCCTACGAGCAGTACTTC. As protein: CASSFRAASSYEQYF. The full variable domain, with the rest looked up from reference TRBV7-3 and TRBJ2-7, is GAGVSQTPSNKVTEKGKYVELRCDPISGHTALYWYRQSLGQGPEFLIYFQGTGAADDSGLPNDRFFAVRPEGSVSTLKIQRTERGDSAVYLCASSFRAASSYEQYFGPGTRLTVT.

V and J are TRBV19 and TRBJ2-1; 11 bases agree with TRBD1. The CDR3 runs to 16 residues. Germline CDR1 and CDR2: LNHDA and SQIVND (reference sequence). After removal of 1 base from V and 7 bases from J, the junction contained 6 bases not matched to a gene. The CDR3 sequence is CASSIGPDRGPNEQFF. In DNA form, the CDR3 reads TGTGCCAGTAGTATAGGCCCGGACAGGGGGCCGAATGAGCAGTTCTTC. The full variable domain, in which reference TRBV19 and TRBJ2-1 provide the parts outside the CDR3, is DGGITQSPKYLFRKEGQNVTLSCEQNLNHDAMYWYRQDPGQGLRLIYYSQIVNDFQKGDIAEGYSVSREKKESFPLTVTSAQKNPTAFYLCASSIGPDRGPNEQFFGPGTRLTVL.

This clone was seen only once. The J gene is TRBJ2-5, the V gene TRBV4-1, with 7 bases identical to TRBD2. V lost 1 base to trimming and J lost 4 bases; unmatched junction nucleotides: 6. The CDR3 length is 15 residues. Germline CDR1 and CDR2: MGHRA and YSYEKL. The CDR3 sequence: CASSQVSGGGETQYF. CDR3 in DNA: TGCGCCAGCAGCCAAGTCTCGGGGGGTGGAGAGACCCAGTACTTC.

The chain is built from TRBV5-6 and TRBJ2-7, with TRBD1 matching over 7 bases. Trimming took 4 bases from V and 3 from J; bases not matched to a gene: 13. The germline V gene encodes CDR1 SGHDT and CDR2 YYEEEE. This CDR3 has 16 amino acids. The chain's CDR3 is CASSRSPGQSGYEQYF. The CDR3 nucleotides read TGTGCCAGCAGCAGATCCCCGGGACAGTCGGGCTACGAGCAGTACTTC.

The rearrangement uses TRBV13 and TRBJ2-7; the match to TRBD1 covers 9 bases. CDR1 is PRHDT, CDR2 FYEKMQ, per germline (reference sequence). The CDR3 extends over 13 amino acids. V dropped 5 bases and J dropped 3; count of bases not matched to a gene: 2. Written as DNA, the CDR3 is TGTGCCAGCAGCCCGACAGGGGGCTACGAGCAGTACTTC. As protein: CASSPTGGYEQYF.

The genes are TRBV27 and TRBJ2-7; 8 bases match TRBD2. The CDR3 totals 14 residues. CDR1 is MNHEY, CDR2 SMNVEV, per germline (reference sequence). V gave up 2 bases and J gave up 3 bases; unmatched junction bases: 3. The CDR3 reads CASSLREGDYEQYF. In DNA, the CDR3 is TGTGCCAGCAGTTTACGGGAGGGAGACTACGAGCAGTACTTC.

The chain combines TRBV28 with TRBJ2-7, with 10 bases that match TRBD2. Germline V gene sequence: CDR1 MDHEN, CDR2 SYDVKM. The CDR3 totals 16 residues. Trimming at V came to 5 bases and at J to 4 bases, leaving 11 bases not matched to a gene. This CDR3 reads CASSTSLAGVRYEQYF. The CDR3 nucleotides are TGTGCCAGCAGTACTTCTCTAGCGGGAGTAAGGTACGAGCAGTACTTC.

The V gene is TRBV7-9, the J gene TRBJ2-3, with D unresolved. The CDR3 extends over 14 amino acids. CDR1 and CDR2 from the germline V gene are SEHNR and FQNEAQ (reference sequence). Trimming left V 1 base short and J 0 bases short, with 5 bases between. The CDR3 is CASSLDSSTDTQYF. In DNA, the CDR3 is TGTGCCAGCAGCTTAGACAGTAGCACAGATACGCAGTATTTT. The variable domain in full, completed from reference TRBV7-9 and TRBJ2-3, reads DTGVSQNPRHKITKRGQNVTFRCDPISEHNRLYWYRQTLGQGPEFLTYFQNEAQLEKSRLLSDRFSAERPKGSFSTLEIQRTEQGDSAMYLCASSLDSSTDTQYFGPGTRLTVL.

The V call is TRBV30, the J call TRBJ2-3, with 14 nucleotides matching TRBD2. Germline-derived CDR1 and CDR2 are GTSNPN and SVGIG (reference sequence). V was clipped by 4 bases and J by 4 bases; unmatched bases: 7. The CDR3 loop spans 16 amino acids. The CDR3 nucleotides read TGTGCCTGGATAGGGACTAGCGGGAGTTCCCCAGATACGCAGTATTTT. Encoded protein: CAWIGTSGSSPDTQYF.

V usage is TRBV18 and J usage is TRBJ2-2; 8 bases agree with TRBD2. The CDR3 is made up of 19 amino acids. V lost 0 bases to trimming and J lost 0 bases; unmatched junction nucleotides: 9. In germline, CDR1 is KGHSH, CDR2 LQKENI. The CDR3 DNA is TGTGCCAGCTCACCACCTTTTACCGGGAGGGCTGCGAACACCGGGGAGCTGTTTTTT. Its translation: CASSPPFTGRAANTGELFF.

This clone showed up just a few times. A read error may explain this, as a much larger clone is one base away. Other DNA sequences in this sample translate to the same CDR3. The chain is built from TRBV28 and TRBJ2-7; D gene ambiguous. The CDR3 is 11 residues long. Per the germline V gene, CDR1 is MDHEN and CDR2 is SYDVKM. The V end lost 6 bases, the J end lost 2 bases, and 5 bases lay between the germline ends. Written as DNA, the CDR3 is TGTGCCAGCAGCCGAACCTACGAGCAGTACTTC. As protein: CASSRTYEQYF. The variable domain in full, completed from reference TRBV28 and TRBJ2-7, reads DVKVTQSSRYLVKRTGEKVFLECVQDMDHENMFWYRQDPGLGLRLIYFSYDVKMKEKGDIPEGYSVSREKKERFSLILESASTNQTSMYLCASSRTYEQYFGPGTRLTVT.